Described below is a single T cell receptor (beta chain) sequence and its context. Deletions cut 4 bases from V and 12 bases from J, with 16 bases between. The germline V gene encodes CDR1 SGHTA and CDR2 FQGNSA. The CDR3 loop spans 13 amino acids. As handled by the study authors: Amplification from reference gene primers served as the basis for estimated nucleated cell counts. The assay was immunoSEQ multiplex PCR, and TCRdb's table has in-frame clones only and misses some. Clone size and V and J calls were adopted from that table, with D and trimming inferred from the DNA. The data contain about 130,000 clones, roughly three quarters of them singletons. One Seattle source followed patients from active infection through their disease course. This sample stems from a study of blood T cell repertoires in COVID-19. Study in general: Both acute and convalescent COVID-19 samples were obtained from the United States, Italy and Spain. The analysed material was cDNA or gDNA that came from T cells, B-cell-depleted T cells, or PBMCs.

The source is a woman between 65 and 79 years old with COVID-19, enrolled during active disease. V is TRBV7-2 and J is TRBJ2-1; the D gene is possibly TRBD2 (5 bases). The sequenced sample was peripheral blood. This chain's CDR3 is CASSSVNGVGQFF. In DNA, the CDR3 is TGTGCCAGCAGCTCAGTTAACGGGGTGGGGCAGTTCTTC. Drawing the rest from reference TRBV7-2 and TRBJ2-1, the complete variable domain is GAGVSQSPSNKVTEKGKDVELRCDPISGHTALYWYRQSLGQGLEFLIYFQGNSAPDKSGLPSDRFSAERTGGSVSTLTIQRTQQEDSAVYLCASSSVNGVGQFFGPGTRLTVL.